A selection of T cell receptor beta chains follows, all from one sample in a study of cytomegalovirus exposure and HLA in healthy donors. Here immunoSEQ multiplex PCR was the method, and the copy in TCRdb shows in-frame clones only, minus some. Of 100,000 or so clones in the sample, approximately 16% were seen once. The material sequenced was PBMCs. These receptors were taken from a female donor in good health and CMV-seronegative. The CDR3 runs from the conserved cysteine through the conserved F or W. The D gene is left open where the match is weak. Some rows have no size entry. The others give once, few or many, or a class for an expanded clone.

clone_size	d_call	v_call	j_call	cdr3_aa	cdr3_nt
few	.	TRBV2	TRBJ2-7	CASSLDSYEQYF	TGTGCCAGCAGTCTGGACAGCTACGAGCAGTACTTC
few	.	TRBV6-5	TRBJ1-1	CASSYSWGGNTEAFF	TGTGCCAGCAGTTACTCCTGGGGGGGGAACACTGAAGCTTTCTTT
few	.	TRBV29-1	TRBJ2-2	CSVDSGVNTGELFF	TGCAGCGTTGACTCCGGGGTGAACACCGGGGAGCTGTTTTTT
.	TRBD1	TRBV10-3	TRBJ1-2	CAITSRTGGREGYGYTF	TGTGCCATCACCTCGAGGACAGGGGGCAGGGAGGGCTATGGCTACACCTTC
.	.	TRBV14	TRBJ2-3	CASSQALVSTQYF	TGTGCCAGCAGCCAGGCCCTAGTCTCTACGCAGTATTTT
.	.	TRBV7-9	TRBJ1-1	CASSRDTAEAFF	TGTGCCAGCAGCCGAGACACCGCCGAAGCTTTCTTT
few	.	TRBV29-1	TRBJ2-5	CSVGARGETQYF	TGCAGCGTTGGGGCCAGGGGTGAGACCCAGTACTTC
.	.	TRBV20-1	TRBJ2-5	CSARDGEPQYF	TGCAGTGCTAGAGATGGAGAGCCCCAGTACTTC
.	.	TRBV6-6	TRBJ2-7	CASSNTGTRYEQYF	TGTGCCAGCAGTAACACCGGGACACGGTACGAGCAGTACTTC
few	TRBD1	TRBV6-6	TRBJ1-5	CASIPGQGAEAQHF	TGTGCCAGCATCCCGGGACAGGGGGCGGAGGCCCAGCATTTT
.	.	TRBV15	TRBJ1-1	CATSRSYIENTEAFF	TGTGCCACCAGCAGATCGTATATAGAGAACACTGAAGCTTTCTTT
.	TRBD1	TRBV7-2	TRBJ1-2	CASSAAGTGVRGYTF	TGTGCCAGCAGCGCCGCCGGGACAGGGGTGCGTGGCTACACCTTC
.	TRBD2	TRBV5-4	TRBJ2-1	CASSYPGTSGANEQFF	TGTGCCAGCAGTTATCCCGGGACTAGCGGAGCCAATGAGCAGTTCTTC